The 29 T cell receptor beta chains given below trace back to one sample, sequenced in a study of siplizumab effects on memory and regulatory T cells. TCRdb's copy holds only in-frame clones and misses some; the assay was immunoSEQ multiplex PCR. Seen here are about 62,000 clones, approximately 79% observed once, and the top ten hold about 0.41%. The source material was memory CD4+ T cells sorted from blood. These receptors came from a human donor in good health.

The gene calls are TRBV30 and TRBJ1-3, with D unclear. V was trimmed by 0 bases and J by 6 bases, leaving 12 bases between them. The germline V gene encodes CDR1 GTSNPN and CDR2 SVGIG (reference sequence). This CDR3 is 14 amino acids long. CDR3 bases: TGTGCCTGGAGTGTACCAGTTCCCCCAAACACCATATATTTT. Amino acids: CAWSVPVPPNTIYF.

V usage is TRBV10-3 and J usage is TRBJ1-1, with D perhaps TRBD1 (5 bases). This CDR3 is 15 amino acids long. The V end was cut by 0 bases, the J end by 0 bases, with 8 bases between. The germline V gene encodes CDR1 ENHRY and CDR2 SYGVKD. The CDR3 here is CAISESLTVNTEAFF. CDR3 bases: TGTGCCATCAGTGAGTCGCTGACAGTGAACACTGAAGCTTTCTTT.

This clone was recorded a few times. CDR3: CASSISGTGGFQPQHF. The CDR3 coding sequence is TGTGCCAGTAGTATATCTGGGACAGGGGGTTTTCAGCCCCAGCATTTT. The J gene is TRBJ1-5, the V gene TRBV19; 11 bases are a match to TRBD1. J was trimmed by 6 bases and V by 2 bases; bases with no gene match: 6. The CDR3 has 16 residues. Germline CDR1 and CDR2: LNHDA and SQIVND (reference sequence).

The chain combines TRBV5-4 with TRBJ1-4; the D gene is possibly TRBD1 (5 bases). With 4 bases removed from V and 0 bases from J, the gap between germline ends came to 10 bases. This CDR3 is built from 15 residues. Germline CDR1 reads SGHNT; CDR2 reads YYREEE (reference sequence). DNA for the CDR3: TGTGCCAGCAGCCCCGACAGCGCAACTAATGAAAAACTGTTTTTT. Residues: CASSPDSATNEKLFF.

The V call is TRBV6-5, the J call TRBJ1-2; 10 nucleotides match TRBD1. The CDR3 contains 14 residues. V dropped 7 bases and J dropped 7; count of bases not matched to a gene: 9. Germline V gene lookup returns CDR1 MNHEY and CDR2 SVGAGI. The CDR3 coding sequence is TGTGCCAGCATTCGCCGGGACAGGGGTAGTGGCTACACCTTC. It encodes CASIRRDRGSGYTF.

This clone is medium-sized (0.01 to 0.1%) within its sample. The chain has TRBV5-1 and TRBJ1-2; TRBD1 agrees at 9 bases. Germline-derived CDR1 and CDR2 are SGHRS and YFSETQ. The CDR3 runs 15 residues. Losses at the gene ends were 4 bases for V and 8 bases for J; bases not matched to a gene: 12. The DNA of the CDR3 is TGCGCCAGCAGCCAAGGGGGACAGGGCTTACAGGGCTACACCTTC. Translated, it gives CASSQGGQGLQGYTF.

The V gene is TRBV7-3, the J gene TRBJ2-3; 11 bases are shared with TRBD2. J gave up 3 bases and V 6 bases, and 5 bases lay outside the gene matches. Germline V gene lookup returns CDR1 SGHTA and CDR2 FQGTGA. This CDR3 has 15 amino acids. The CDR3 nucleotides are TGTGCCAGCAGGCGTAGCGGGGGGGTTACAGATACGCAGTATTTT. It yields the protein CASRRSGGVTDTQYF.

This chain joins TRBV7-3 and TRBJ2-2; D remains unclear. The V end lost 5 bases, the J end lost 2 bases, and 9 bases lay between the germline ends. The V gene's germline CDR1 is SGHTA and CDR2 FQGTGA. This CDR3 spans 14 amino acids. CDR3 protein: CASSPDTNTGELFF. In DNA form, the CDR3 reads TGTGCCAGCAGCCCTGACACCAACACCGGGGAGCTGTTTTTT.

The rearrangement links TRBV27 to TRBJ1-1, with D perhaps matching TRBD1 (5 bases). The CDR3 loop spans 17 amino acids. Germline lookup yields CDR1 MNHEY and CDR2 SMNVEV (reference sequence). V was pared by 8 bases and J by 1 base, with 23 bases between. CDR3 nucleotide sequence: TGTGCCAGCGGCTTGGGAGGGGCCCTTAACCGGAACACTGAAGCTTTCTTT. Protein product: CASGLGGALNRNTEAFF.

The CDR3 DNA sequence: TGCACCAGCAGCCATCCCGGGGGGGCCAAAAACATTCAGTACTTC. This encodes CTSSHPGGAKNIQYF. The V and J genes are TRBV1 and TRBJ2-4; the DNA was not compared with TRBD2, the D call given in the table. TRBV1 is marked as a pseudogene. This CDR3 contains 15 residues.

This clone was counted once. This chain connects TRBV9 to TRBJ2-3; 7 bases align to TRBD2. Per the germline V gene, CDR1 is SGDLS and CDR2 is YYNGEE. Trimming at V came to 0 bases and at J to 1 base, leaving 11 bases not matched to a gene. The length of the CDR3 is 18 residues. For the CDR3, the DNA is TGTGCCAGCAGCGTAGATCAACCCGGGGGGACTGGCACAGATACGCAGTATTTT. Its protein product is CASSVDQPGGTGTDTQYF.

The chain combines TRBV7-9 with TRBJ1-6, with a weak D call TRBD1 (5 bases). CDR1 is SEHNR, CDR2 FQNEAQ, per germline (reference sequence). V lost 4 bases to trimming and J lost 3 bases, with 16 bases between them. CDR3 length: 17 residues. The CDR3 nucleotides are TGTGCCAGCAGCTCTGGGTCGACAGCTTTCTATAATTCACCCCTCCACTTT. Protein sequence: CASSSGSTAFYNSPLHF.

The chain carries TRBV11-1 and TRBJ1-1; D gene ambiguous. The CDR3 extends over 15 amino acids. Germline values: CDR1 SGHAT, CDR2 FQDESV (reference sequence). Between the trimmed V and J ends, which lost 4 bases and 0 bases, there was a span of 12 bases. The DNA for the CDR3 is TGTGCCAGCAGCTCTTTCCAGAGGATGAACACTGAAGCTTTCTTT. Protein product: CASSSFQRMNTEAFF.

The chain recombines TRBV7-2 with TRBJ1-2; D unresolved. CDR3 length: 14 amino acids. Germline V gene lookup returns CDR1 SGHTA and CDR2 FQGNSA. Trimming took off 0 bases at V and 7 bases at J, with 12 bases between the two ends. The CDR3 DNA is TGTGCCAGCAGCTTAGCGGACGGGAAAGGTGGCTACACCTTC. This translates into CASSLADGKGGYTF.

Notes on this clone: Other DNA sequences in the same sample also yield this CDR3. The chain couples TRBV7-3 to TRBJ2-2; 7 bases fit TRBD1. Looked up from germline, CDR1 is SGHTA and CDR2 is FQGTGA. V shed 5 bases, J shed 2 bases, and the junction held 5 bases outside the gene matches. The CDR3 loop spans 15 amino acids. This chain's CDR3 is CASSSRQGNTGELFF. In DNA, the CDR3 is TGTGCCAGCAGCAGCCGACAGGGAAACACCGGGGAGCTGTTTTTT.

This chain links TRBV28 with TRBJ2-7; 9 bases agree with TRBD1. The CDR3 runs 16 residues. Losses at the gene ends were 1 base for V and 6 bases for J; bases not matched to a gene: 10. Germline values: CDR1 MDHEN, CDR2 SYDVKM. As DNA, the CDR3 is TGTGCCAGCAGTTTATATGGGGGACAGGGAAGCGGCGAGCAGTACTTC. Protein sequence: CASSLYGGQGSGEQYF.

In this sample, this clone turned up once. The V gene is TRBV7-2, the J gene TRBJ2-2; the D gene is possibly TRBD1 (6 bases). There are 15 residues in the CDR3. Germline loops: CDR1 SGHTA, CDR2 FQGNSA. Deletions cut 5 bases from V and 2 bases from J, with 12 bases between. CDR3 DNA sequence: TGTGCCAGCAGCATTCGGACAGTAAACACCGGGGAGCTGTTTTTT. Translated: CASSIRTVNTGELFF.

The CDR3 region is CATSMGSGGFTDTQYF. The CDR3 DNA sequence: TGTGCCACCAGCATGGGGAGCGGGGGGTTCACAGATACGCAGTATTTT. The rearrangement joins TRBV15 to TRBJ2-3, with TRBD2 matching over 9 bases. CDR3 length equals 16 residues. CDR1 is LNHNV, CDR2 YYDKDF, per germline (reference sequence). With 4 bases clipped from V and 2 bases from J, the junction kept 7 bases outside the gene matches.

V and J are TRBV6-5 and TRBJ1-6; 7 bases agree with TRBD1. Germline loops: CDR1 MNHEY, CDR2 SVGAGI. V dropped 5 bases and J dropped 10; count of bases not matched to a gene: 8. The CDR3 sequence is 14 residues long. The CDR3 spells CASSQRDRRSPLHF. The CDR3 nucleotides read TGTGCCAGCAGTCAGAGGGACAGACGATCACCCCTCCACTTT.

The V call is TRBV5-1, the J call TRBJ2-2, with TRBD1 matching over 8 bases. This CDR3 region has 15 residues. Germline assignment: CDR1 SGHRS and CDR2 YFSETQ. V gave up 5 bases and J gave up 5 bases; unmatched junction bases: 8. The CDR3 DNA reads as TGCGCCAGCAGAACAGGGGGATTAGGAACCGGGGAGCTGTTTTTT. The encoded protein is CASRTGGLGTGELFF. Full variable domain (rest looked up from reference TRBV5-1 and TRBJ2-2): KAGVTQTPRYLIKTRGQQVTLSCSPISGHRSVSWYQQTPGQGLQFLFEYFSETQRNKGNFPGRFSGRQFSNSRSEMNVSTLELGDSALYLCASRTGGLGTGELFFGEGSRLTVL.

This clone was observed a single time. The chain recombines TRBV10-3 with TRBJ2-5; the D is unclear. Looked up from germline, CDR1 is ENHRY and CDR2 is SYGVKD. The CDR3 loop spans 12 amino acids. Trimming left V 0 bases short and J 7 bases short, with 6 bases between. The CDR3 reads CAISESLGTQYF. CDR3 nucleotide sequence: TGTGCCATCAGTGAGTCGTTAGGGACCCAGTACTTC.

V gene TRBV11-2 combines with J gene TRBJ2-2; D ambiguous. The CDR3 has 14 amino acids. Between the trimmed V and J ends, which lost 3 bases and 0 bases, there was a span of 5 bases. Germline V gives CDR1 SGHAT, CDR2 FQNNGV. CDR3 DNA sequence: TGTGCCAGCAGCTTGATTGCGAACACCGGGGAGCTGTTTTTT. Protein sequence: CASSLIANTGELFF.

On this clone itself: This specimen includes other DNA sequences encoding the same CDR3. J is TRBJ1-4 and V is TRBV15; D is undetermined. The V end lost 2 bases, the J end lost 8 bases, and 12 bases lay between the germline ends. CDR3 length: 14 residues. In germline, CDR1 is LNHNV, CDR2 YYDKDF (reference sequence). The CDR3 bases are TGTGCCACCAGCAGAACCGGGCCGGGCGAAAAACTGTTTTTT. Its protein is CATSRTGPGEKLFF.

The rearrangement links TRBV19 to TRBJ2-3, with TRBD1 matching over 8 bases. CDR3 length equals 15 residues. With 7 bases clipped from V and 3 bases from J, the junction kept 9 bases outside the gene matches. Germline V lookup: CDR1 LNHDA, CDR2 SQIVND (reference sequence). The CDR3 region has the DNA TGTGCCAGTACCGGACAGGGTAGAGGGACAGATACGCAGTATTTT. Amino acids: CASTGQGRGTDTQYF.

This clone has a handful of counts. The V call is TRBV10-3, the J call TRBJ1-5; 7 nucleotides match TRBD1. This CDR3 comprises 14 residues. From germline, CDR1 is ENHRY and CDR2 SYGVKD. Germline trimming cut 4 bases from V and 3 bases from J; bases unmatched to any gene: 3. The CDR3 region is CAISAGQSNQPQHF. The CDR3 bases are TGTGCCATCAGTGCGGGACAGTCCAATCAGCCCCAGCATTTT.

V usage is TRBV19 and J usage is TRBJ2-1; 7 nucleotides match TRBD1. Unmatched junction bases numbered 6, after V lost 3 bases and J lost 4 bases. The CDR3 has 15 amino acids. The germline gives CDR1 LNHDA, CDR2 SQIVND (reference sequence). CDR3 coding DNA: TGTGCCAGTAGTATGTCGGCACAGGGGTACAATGAGCAGTTCTTC. As protein: CASSMSAQGYNEQFF.

This clone was observed a few times. The chain combines TRBV27 with TRBJ1-3; D not certain. V was clipped by 9 bases and J by 0 bases, with 12 bases between them. This CDR3 region has 14 residues. The germline V gene encodes CDR1 MNHEY and CDR2 SMNVEV (reference sequence). The CDR3 loop is CASSTGPSGNTIYF. As DNA, the CDR3 is TGTGCCAGTTCCACCGGGCCCTCTGGAAACACCATATATTTT.

This sequence joins TRBV6-6 and TRBJ1-5; D is perhaps TRBD1 (5 bases). The CDR3 totals 15 residues. The V end was cut by 0 bases, the J end by 7 bases, with 13 bases between. The germline CDR1 and CDR2 sequences are MNHNY and SVGAGI (reference sequence). CDR3 protein: CASSYSGGRGQPQHF. The DNA of the CDR3 is TGTGCCAGCAGTTACTCCGGCGGCCGGGGCCAGCCCCAGCATTTT.

The rearrangement joins TRBV27 to TRBJ2-6, with TRBD1 matching 7 bases. Germline CDR1 is MNHEY and CDR2 is SMNVEV (reference sequence). The CDR3 runs to 14 residues. V was pared by 8 bases and J by 4 bases, with 5 bases of the junction left unmatched. DNA of the CDR3: TGTGCCAGCGGGACAGTGTCCGGGGCCAACGTCCTGACTTTC. Protein product: CASGTVSGANVLTF.